The T cell receptor (beta chain) under discussion was sequenced for a study of T cells after yellow fever vaccination. TCRdb analysed the 5' RACE reads with MiXCR anew, one entry per CDR3 protein. The sample records 100,000 to 150,000 distinct CDR3 sequences, approximately 7% being singletons. This clonotype was observed at least ten times. The antigen remains unidentified. Study-level points and caveats: Subsequent to the booster, the majority of primary-vaccination clones reappeared (roughly 95% CD4, 88% CD8). Clonotypes found in both CD4 and CD8 compartments made up a small share.

V shed 5 bases and J shed 13 bases, with 21 bases lying between them. Germline CDR1 reads MNHEY; CDR2 reads SVGEGT. The CDR3 totals 13 residues. The receptor comes from a man aged 18 to 30 who received the YFV17D yellow fever vaccine. V and J are TRBV6-2 or TRBV6-3 and TRBJ2-7, with D possibly TRBD1 on 6 matching bases. The sequenced sample was CD4+ T cells sorted from PBMCs, obtained around 10 days after the first yellow fever vaccination. CDR3 nucleotides: TGTGCCAGCAGTCAAACAACAGGGACCACCGTATACGTC. This sequence encodes CASSQTTGTTVYV.